Below, 20 T cell receptor beta chains from the same sample are listed, as sequenced in a study of metastatic and nonmetastatic thyroid tumors. Nobody among the patients had been given any treatment before thyroid surgery. TCRdb reanalyzed the PCR reads with MiXCR. Of approximately 90,000 clones in the sample, about 9.1% were seen once. What was sequenced was blood. Receptors originate from a female donor with papillary thyroid cancer or a benign thyroid nodule (not recorded which). Some clones in this sample may be carry-over from other donors' samples.

This clone came up many times. The identical CDR3 is also encoded by other nucleotide sequences in the sample. V is TRBV6-6 and J is TRBJ2-1; 11 bases align to TRBD2. The germline V gene encodes CDR1 MNHNY and CDR2 SVGAGI (reference sequence). The CDR3 runs 17 residues. After removal of 2 bases from V and 6 bases from J, the junction contained 9 bases not matched to a gene. The CDR3 nucleotides are TGTGCCAGCAGTTACCTCCCTAGCGGGGGGTACACCAATGAGCAGTTCTTC. It yields the protein CASSYLPSGGYTNEQFF.

In this sample, this clone turned up many times. This sequence joins TRBV19 and TRBJ1-2; perhaps TRBD1 as D (5 bases). The CDR3 spans 15 residues. Per germline, CDR1 LNHDA and CDR2 SQIVND (reference sequence). The V gene lost 4 bases and the J gene lost 2 bases, with 14 bases spanning the gap. As DNA, the CDR3 is TGTGCCAGTAGTAGGGGCAGAGTAGGAAACTATGGCTACACCTTC. Its protein product is CASSRGRVGNYGYTF.

There are many counts of this clone. The chain has TRBV11-1 and TRBJ2-7; TRBD1 agrees at 8 bases. Germline V lookup: CDR1 SGHAT, CDR2 FQDESV (reference sequence). The CDR3 extends over 16 amino acids. The V and J ends lost 5 bases and 1 base, in that order; junction bases with no gene match: 10. CDR3 DNA sequence: TGTGCCAGCAGCCCCCCAGCGGACAGGGCATCCTACGAGCAGTACTTC. This gives the protein CASSPPADRASYEQYF.

Many counts were recorded for this clone. The chain joins TRBV7-9 to TRBJ1-2; D may be TRBD1 (5 bases). The V end was cut by 5 bases, the J end by 4 bases, with 11 bases between. Germline CDR1 is SEHNR and CDR2 is FQNEAQ (reference sequence). The CDR3 loop spans 13 amino acids. In DNA form, the CDR3 reads TGTGCCAGCAGCAGAGACAGCCTCTATGGCTACACCTTC. Protein product: CASSRDSLYGYTF. The full variable domain, in which reference TRBV7-9 and TRBJ1-2 provide the parts outside the CDR3, is DTGVSQNPRHKITKRGQNVTFRCDPISEHNRLYWYRQTLGQGPEFLTYFQNEAQLEKSRLLSDRFSAERPKGSFSTLEIQRTEQGDSAMYLCASSRDSLYGYTFGSGTRLTVV.

A single count supports this clone. With a much larger clone just one base away, this may be a read error. The chain links TRBV20-1 to TRBJ1-1, with TRBD1 identical over 7 bases. Germline values: CDR1 DFQATT, CDR2 SNEGSKA (reference sequence). This CDR3 has 12 amino acids. CDR3 in amino acids: CIASPGGTEAFF. CDR3 nucleotide sequence: TGCATCGCTTCGCCAGGGGGCACTGAAGCTTTCTTT.

Details on this clone: A much larger clonotype is one base distant, so this may be a read error. The sample carries other DNA sequences with the same CDR3. The rearrangement uses TRBV20-1 and TRBJ2-7; a possible D gene is TRBD1 (5 bases). This CDR3 spans 14 amino acids. Germline V lookup: CDR1 DFQATT, CDR2 SNEGSKA (reference sequence). The CDR3 nucleotides read TGCAGTGCCAGAGAATCTGACAGAGCCTACGAGCAGTACTTC. This codes for CSARESDRAYEQYF.

This clone was counted at least ten times. The chain combines TRBV5-1 with TRBJ2-3; the D is unclear. The length of the CDR3 is 13 residues. Trimming pared 2 bases from V and 2 bases from J, leaving 6 bases between. Germline-derived CDR1 and CDR2 are SGHRS and YFSETQ. The CDR3 DNA is TGCGCCAGCAGCTTTCGAGACACAGATACGCAGTATTTT. Its translation: CASSFRDTDTQYF.

This clone was seen many times. The sample holds other DNA sequences that translate to the same CDR3. The rearrangement links TRBV12-3 or TRBV12-4 to TRBJ2-1, with 8 bases lining up with TRBD2. The CDR3 covers 14 residues. Trimming cost V 3 bases and J 6 bases; bases outside gene matches: 4. The CDR3 sequence: CASSFSGGRNEQFF. CDR3 bases: TGTGCCAGCAGTTTCAGCGGGGGTCGCAATGAGCAGTTCTTC.

The table lists this clone with many counts. The gene calls are TRBV20-1 and TRBJ1-4; no clear D gene. The CDR3 is 14 amino acids. Deletions cut 0 bases from V and 4 bases from J, with 9 bases between. Germline CDR1 is DFQATT and CDR2 is SNEGSKA (reference sequence). The CDR3 region is CSARDSQINEKLFF. CDR3 sequence (DNA): TGCAGTGCTAGAGATAGTCAGATTAATGAAAAACTGTTTTTT.

The table lists this clone with many counts. J is TRBJ1-1 and V is TRBV6-1, with a weak D call TRBD1 (6 bases). With 10 bases removed from V and 7 bases from J, the gap between germline ends came to 19 bases. The germline V gene encodes CDR1 MNHNS and CDR2 SASEGT. This CDR3 is 13 amino acids long. CDR3 region: CATYRVYMGEAFF. The DNA of the CDR3 is TGTGCCACCTACAGGGTTTATATGGGTGAAGCTTTCTTT.

This clone has ten or more counts. The rearrangement uses TRBV6-1 and TRBJ2-2; D perhaps matches TRBD1 (7 bases). Germline values: CDR1 MNHNS, CDR2 SASEGT. The CDR3 spans 15 residues. Trimming pared 4 bases from V and 3 bases from J, leaving 12 bases between. CDR3 bases: TGTGCCAGCAGTGGACAGGGAGGAGACACCGGGGAGCTGTTTTTT. Protein sequence: CASSGQGGDTGELFF.

This clone was counted ten times or more. The sample carries other DNA sequences with the same CDR3. V and J are TRBV7-2 and TRBJ2-5; D remains ambiguous. Germline V gene data show CDR1 as SGHTA and CDR2 as FQGNSA. V lost 2 bases to trimming and J lost 2 bases, with 6 bases between them. This CDR3 has 13 amino acids. The CDR3 loop is CASSLTVQETQYF. In nucleotides, the CDR3 is TGTGCCAGCAGCTTAACGGTGCAAGAGACCCAGTACTTC.

For the CDR3, the DNA is TGTGCCAGTAGTATAAGTTGGGGTCAGCCCTACGAGCAGTACTTC. Residues: CASSISWGQPYEQYF. The rearrangement joins TRBV19 to TRBJ2-7; D gene ambiguous. The CDR3 loop spans 15 amino acids. V lost 2 bases and J lost 2, with 13 bases in between. Germline V gene lookup returns CDR1 LNHDA and CDR2 SQIVND (reference sequence).

Ten or more counts support this clone. In DNA, the CDR3 is TGTGCCAGCAGTGAGGGACTCAGTGGCACTGAAGCTTTCTTT. This translates into CASSEGLSGTEAFF. The chain carries TRBV2 and TRBJ1-1; perhaps TRBD1 as D (5 bases). This CDR3 contains 14 residues. In germline, CDR1 is SNHLY, CDR2 FYNNEI. Deletions cut 3 bases from V and 4 bases from J, with 12 bases between.

This clone has ten or more counts. The rearrangement links TRBV12-3 or TRBV12-4 to TRBJ2-4; 7 bases agree with TRBD1. V lost 3 bases, J lost 7 bases, and 6 bases stayed unmatched. This CDR3 spans 14 amino acids. The CDR3 sequence is CASSFATGWNIQYF. The CDR3 coding sequence is TGTGCCAGCAGTTTCGCGACAGGGTGGAACATTCAGTACTTC.

The sample holds a few counts of this clone. Given a much more abundant clone one base away, this may be a read error. The chain joins TRBV11-1 to TRBJ2-7; the match to TRBD1 covers 7 bases. Germline V gene sequence: CDR1 SGHAT, CDR2 FQDESV (reference sequence). With V trimmed by 6 bases and J by 6 bases, 11 bases remained unmatched. The CDR3 is 14 amino acids. This chain's CDR3 is CASSLWTGSTEQYF. The CDR3 nucleotides read TGTGCCAGCAGTTTATGGACAGGCTCAACCGAGCAGTACTTC.

In its sample, this clone was seen many times. J is TRBJ2-2 and V is TRBV4-2, with 10 bases that match TRBD2. The CDR3 consists of 15 residues. V lost 1 base to trimming and J lost 7 bases; unmatched junction nucleotides: 3. Germline values: CDR1 LGHNA, CDR2 YNFKEQ. The CDR3 sequence: CASSQGAGGLGELFF. The CDR3 nucleotides are TGTGCCAGCAGCCAAGGAGCGGGGGGGCTCGGGGAGCTGTTTTTT.

This clone has a count of ten or more. The chain combines TRBV12-3 or TRBV12-4 with TRBJ2-1; 9 nucleotides match TRBD1. This CDR3 region has 16 residues. J lost 6 bases, V lost 5 bases, and 11 bases had no gene match. The CDR3 DNA reads as TGTGCCAGCAGTCCCCGGACAGGGGAGGCCCCCAATGAGCAGTTCTTC. Translated, it gives CASSPRTGEAPNEQFF.

V usage is TRBV2 and J usage is TRBJ2-5; 10 positions agree with TRBD2. The germline gives CDR1 SNHLY, CDR2 FYNNEI. The length of the CDR3 is 15 residues. V shed 5 bases and J 7 bases; nucleotides not matched to a gene: 10. In nucleotides, the CDR3 is TGTGCCAGCAGTCCAGCGGGGGGGCCTGGGAGGACCCAGTACTTC. Residues: CASSPAGGPGRTQYF.

This clone was seen at least ten times. The chain has TRBV6-5 and TRBJ2-7, with 7 bases matching TRBD1. The CDR3 spans 15 residues. Germline loops: CDR1 MNHEY, CDR2 SVGAGI. The V and J ends lost 2 bases and 6 bases, in that order; junction bases with no gene match: 10. CDR3 protein: CASSYGTETTIEQYF. CDR3 bases: TGTGCCAGCAGTTACGGGACAGAGACTACGATCGAGCAGTACTTC.